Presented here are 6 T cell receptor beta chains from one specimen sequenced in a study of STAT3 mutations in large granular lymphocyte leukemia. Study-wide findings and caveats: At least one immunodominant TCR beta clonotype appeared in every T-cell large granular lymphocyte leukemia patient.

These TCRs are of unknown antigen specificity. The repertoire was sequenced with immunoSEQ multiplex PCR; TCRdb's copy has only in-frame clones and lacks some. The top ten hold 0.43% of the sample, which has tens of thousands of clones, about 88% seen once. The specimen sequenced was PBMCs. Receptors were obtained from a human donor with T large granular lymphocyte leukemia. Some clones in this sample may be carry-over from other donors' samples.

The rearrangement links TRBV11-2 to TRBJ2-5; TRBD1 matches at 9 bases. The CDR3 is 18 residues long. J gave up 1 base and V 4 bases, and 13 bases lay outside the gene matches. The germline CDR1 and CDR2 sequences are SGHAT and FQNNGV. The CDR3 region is CASSSSWTGVPSQETQYF. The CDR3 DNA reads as TGTGCCAGCAGCTCATCCTGGACAGGGGTGCCCTCCCAAGAGACCCAGTACTTC.

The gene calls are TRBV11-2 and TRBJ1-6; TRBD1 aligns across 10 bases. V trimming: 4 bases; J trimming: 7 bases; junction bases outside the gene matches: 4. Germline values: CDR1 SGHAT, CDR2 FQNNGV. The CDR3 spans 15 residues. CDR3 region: CASSSTGGANSPLHF. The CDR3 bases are TGTGCCAGCAGCTCGACAGGGGGCGCAAATTCACCCCTCCACTTT.

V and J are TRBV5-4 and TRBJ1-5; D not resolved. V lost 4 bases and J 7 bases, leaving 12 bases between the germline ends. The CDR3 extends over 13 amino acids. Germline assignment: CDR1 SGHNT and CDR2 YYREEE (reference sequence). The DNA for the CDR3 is TGTGCCAGCAGCGAGGGTGGTGGACAGCCCCAGCATTTT. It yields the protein CASSEGGGQPQHF.

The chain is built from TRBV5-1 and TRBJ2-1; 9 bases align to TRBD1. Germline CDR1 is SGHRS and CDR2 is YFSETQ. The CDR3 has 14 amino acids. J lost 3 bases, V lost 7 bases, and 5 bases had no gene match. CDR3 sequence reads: CASAETGGYNEQFF. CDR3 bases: TGCGCCAGCGCCGAGACAGGGGGCTACAATGAGCAGTTCTTC.

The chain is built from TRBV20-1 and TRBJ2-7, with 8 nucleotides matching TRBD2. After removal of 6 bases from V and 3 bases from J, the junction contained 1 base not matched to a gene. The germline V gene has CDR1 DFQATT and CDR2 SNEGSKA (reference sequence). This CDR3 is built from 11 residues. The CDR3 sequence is CSARGGYEQYF. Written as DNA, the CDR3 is TGCAGTGCCCGGGGGGGCTACGAGCAGTACTTC.

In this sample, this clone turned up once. CDR3 residues: CSVVGQNTDTQYF. As DNA, the CDR3 is TGCAGCGTTGTGGGGCAGAACACAGATACGCAGTATTTT. The genes are TRBV29-1 and TRBJ2-3, with a possible D match to TRBD1 (5 bases). The CDR3 extends over 13 amino acids. Germline CDR1 and CDR2: SQVTM and ANQGSEA. Trimming left V 4 bases short and J 2 bases short, with 10 bases between.